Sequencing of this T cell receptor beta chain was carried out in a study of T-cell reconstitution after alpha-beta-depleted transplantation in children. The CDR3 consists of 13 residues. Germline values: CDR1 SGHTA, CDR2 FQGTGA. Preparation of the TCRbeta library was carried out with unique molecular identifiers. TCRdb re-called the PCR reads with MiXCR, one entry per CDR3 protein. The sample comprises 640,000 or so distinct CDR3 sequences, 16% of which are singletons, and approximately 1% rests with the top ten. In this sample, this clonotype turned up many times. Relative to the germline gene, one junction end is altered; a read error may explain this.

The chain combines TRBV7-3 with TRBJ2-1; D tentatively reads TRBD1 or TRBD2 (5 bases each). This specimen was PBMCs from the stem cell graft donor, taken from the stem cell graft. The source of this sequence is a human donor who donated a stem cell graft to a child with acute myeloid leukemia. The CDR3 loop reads CASSLSRDVVKSF. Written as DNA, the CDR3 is TGTGCCAGCAGCTTATCCAGGGACGTAGTCAAGTCCTTC.